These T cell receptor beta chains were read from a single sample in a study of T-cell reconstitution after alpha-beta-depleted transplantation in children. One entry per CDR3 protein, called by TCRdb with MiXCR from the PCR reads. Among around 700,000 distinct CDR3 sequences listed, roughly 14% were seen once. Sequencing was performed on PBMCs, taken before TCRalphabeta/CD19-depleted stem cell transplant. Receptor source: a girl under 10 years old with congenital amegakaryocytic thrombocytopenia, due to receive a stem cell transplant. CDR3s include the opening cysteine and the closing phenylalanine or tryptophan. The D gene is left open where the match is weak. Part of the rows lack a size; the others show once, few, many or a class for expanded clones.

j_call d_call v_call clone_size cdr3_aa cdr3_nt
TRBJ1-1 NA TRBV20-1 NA CSARIVTEAFF TGCAGTGCCCGAATAGTAACTGAAGCTTTCTTT
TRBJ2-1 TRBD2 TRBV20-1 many CSAGTSGLQYEQFF TGCAGTGCTGGGACTAGCGGCCTACAGTATGAGCAGTTCTTC
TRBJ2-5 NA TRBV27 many CASSLWSGPRETQYF TGTGCCAGCAGTTTATGGTCAGGGCCAAGGGAGACCCAGTACTTC
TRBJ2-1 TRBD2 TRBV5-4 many CASSWTSGFYNEQFF TGTGCCAGCAGCTGGACTAGCGGGTTCTACAATGAGCAGTTCTTC
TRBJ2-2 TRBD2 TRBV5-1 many CASSSTSANTGELFF TGCGCCAGCAGCTCGACTAGCGCGAACACCGGGGAGCTGTTTTTT
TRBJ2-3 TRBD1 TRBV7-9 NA CASSLGQGVTDTQYF TGTGCCAGCAGCCTCGGACAGGGAGTCACAGATACGCAGTATTTT
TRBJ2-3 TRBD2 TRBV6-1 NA CASSDPERELADTQYF TGTGCCAGCAGTGACCCAGAGCGGGAGCTCGCAGATACGCAGTATTTT
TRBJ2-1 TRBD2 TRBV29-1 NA CSDSGRAFDEQFF TGCAGCGATAGCGGGAGGGCCTTCGATGAGCAGTTCTTC
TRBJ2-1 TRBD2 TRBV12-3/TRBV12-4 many CASSTAGGAYNEQFF TGTGCCAGCAGTACAGCGGGAGGAGCCTACAATGAGCAGTTCTTC
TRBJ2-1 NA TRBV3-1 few CASSQAVGTNEQFF TGTGCCAGCAGCCAAGCAGTGGGTACCAATGAGCAGTTCTTC
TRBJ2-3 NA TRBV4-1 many CASGALPDTQYF TGCGCCAGCGGGGCCCTCCCAGATACGCAGTATTTT
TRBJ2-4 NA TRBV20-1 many CSAEELAKNIQYF TGCAGTGCTGAGGAGCTAGCCAAAAACATTCAGTACTTC
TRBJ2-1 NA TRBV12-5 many CASGLVLLGGPNEQFF TGTGCTAGTGGTTTGGTACTGCTTGGGGGGCCCAATGAGCAGTTCTTC
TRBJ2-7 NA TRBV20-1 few CSARVTPFGTYEQYF TGCAGTGCTAGAGTAACACCGTTTGGGACCTACGAGCAGTACTTC
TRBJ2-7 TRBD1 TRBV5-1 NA CASSYHDRAPYEQYF TGCGCCAGCAGCTACCATGACAGGGCCCCCTACGAGCAGTACTTC
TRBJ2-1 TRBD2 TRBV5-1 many CASRLSGSFSEQFF TGCGCCAGCAGGTTGAGCGGGAGTTTTAGTGAGCAGTTCTTC
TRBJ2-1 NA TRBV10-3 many CKFGRGRVNEQFF TGTAAATTCGGCAGGGGTAGAGTCAATGAGCAGTTCTTC
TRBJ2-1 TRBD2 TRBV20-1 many CSASRGSKMNEQFF TGCAGTGCTAGCCGCGGGAGTAAGATGAATGAGCAGTTCTTC
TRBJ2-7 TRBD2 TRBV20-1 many CSARATSGMREQYF TGCAGTGCGAGAGCGACTAGCGGGATGCGAGAGCAGTACTTC
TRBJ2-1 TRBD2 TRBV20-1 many CSAGPGLAGVGEQFF TGCAGTGCTGGACCGGGACTAGCGGGAGTAGGTGAGCAGTTCTTC
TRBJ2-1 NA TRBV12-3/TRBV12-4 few CASSSEGVEQFF TGTGCCAGCAGTTCGGAGGGGGTTGAGCAGTTCTTC
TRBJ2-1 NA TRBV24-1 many CASQPGNSDEQFF TGTGCCTCACAGCCAGGGAATAGTGATGAGCAGTTCTTC
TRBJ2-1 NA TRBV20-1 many CSARGGRIYNEQFF TGCAGCGCCAGGGGAGGGCGAATCTACAATGAGCAGTTCTTC
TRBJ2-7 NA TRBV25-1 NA CASGTYPYEQYF TGTGCCAGCGGGACTTACCCCTACGAGCAGTACTTC
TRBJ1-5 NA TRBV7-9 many CASSSGDFQPQHF TGTGCCAGCAGTTCAGGGGATTTCCAGCCCCAGCATTTT
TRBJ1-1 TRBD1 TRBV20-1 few CSARRIQGAWTEAFF TGCAGTGCTAGAAGGATACAGGGGGCCTGGACTGAAGCTTTCTTT
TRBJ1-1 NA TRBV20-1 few CSARDNTEAFF TGCAGTGCTAGGGACAACACTGAAGCTTTCTTT
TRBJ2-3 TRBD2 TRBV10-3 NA CAIRLTSVLTDTQYF TGTGCCATCCGCCTCACTAGCGTACTCACAGATACGCAGTATTTT
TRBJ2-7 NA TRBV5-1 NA CASSLETSRLQYF TGCGCCAGCAGCTTGGAAACTAGTCGGTTGCAGTACTTC
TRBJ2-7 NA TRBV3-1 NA CASSQPGPTSTYEQYF TGTGCCAGCAGCCAGCCGGGACCCACTTCCACCTACGAGCAGTACTTC
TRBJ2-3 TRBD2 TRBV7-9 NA CASSFLAGGATDTQYF TGTGCCAGCAGCTTCCTAGCGGGAGGTGCCACAGATACGCAGTATTTT
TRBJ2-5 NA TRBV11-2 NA CASSLGAETQETQYF TGTGCCAGCAGCTTAGGGGCGGAGACTCAAGAGACCCAGTACTTC
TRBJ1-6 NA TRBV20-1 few CSAPVGYNSPLHF TGCAGTGCCCCGGTCGGGTATAATTCACCCCTCCACTTT
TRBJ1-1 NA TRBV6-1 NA CASRPTGNINTEAFF TGTGCCAGCAGGCCTACGGGAAATATTAACACTGAAGCTTTCTTT
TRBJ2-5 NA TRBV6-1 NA CASSQGSMETQYF TGTGCCAGCAGTCAGGGGTCGATGGAGACCCAGTACTTC
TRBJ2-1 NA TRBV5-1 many CASSRNPHGRLTYNEQFF TGCGCCAGCAGCCGAAACCCTCACGGGAGATTAACATACAATGAGCAGTTCTTC
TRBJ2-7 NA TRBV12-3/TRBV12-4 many CASSFRGFSYEQYF TGTGCCAGCAGTTTCCGTGGTTTCTCCTACGAGCAGTACTTC
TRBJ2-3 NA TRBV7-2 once CASSSQMGDTQYF TGTGCCAGCAGCTCACAGATGGGGGATACGCAGTATTTT
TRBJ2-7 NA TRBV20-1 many CSASSMASSYEQYF TGCAGTGCTAGCTCTATGGCTAGCTCCTACGAGCAGTACTTC
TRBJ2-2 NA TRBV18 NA CASSPGLARNTGELFF TGTGCCAGCTCACCAGGGCTAGCGAGGAACACCGGGGAGCTGTTTTTT
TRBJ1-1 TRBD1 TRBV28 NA CASSPNTGARMNTEAFF TGTGCCAGCAGCCCCAACACAGGGGCAAGAATGAACACTGAAGCTTTCTTT